This T cell receptor beta chain was captured in a study of shared clonotypes between healthy human individuals. Each PCR replicate from the sorted subsets contained about 180 ng DNA, which is 25,000 to 30,000 T cell genomes. Assay: immunoSEQ multiplex PCR; the TCRdb copy retains only in-frame clones and omits some. The repertoire holds hundreds of thousands of clones, with 92% as singletons. The CDR3 is 14 amino acids. The V gene's germline CDR1 is KGHSH and CDR2 LQKENI. V dropped 3 bases and J dropped 3 bases, with 10 bases sitting between them. CD45RO negativity and positive selection for CCR7 defined naive CD8 cells, a population that excluded terminally differentiated effector memory CD45RA+ cells.

Sequenced: naive CD8+ T cells sorted from blood. The genes are TRBV18 and TRBJ2-3; TRBD2 is a possible D gene (5 bases). This receptor was obtained from a man aged 25-45 years in good health. The CDR3 region has the DNA TGTGCCAGCTCACCTGAGGGCCAGACAGATACGCAGTATTTT. Amino acid sequence: CASSPEGQTDTQYF.